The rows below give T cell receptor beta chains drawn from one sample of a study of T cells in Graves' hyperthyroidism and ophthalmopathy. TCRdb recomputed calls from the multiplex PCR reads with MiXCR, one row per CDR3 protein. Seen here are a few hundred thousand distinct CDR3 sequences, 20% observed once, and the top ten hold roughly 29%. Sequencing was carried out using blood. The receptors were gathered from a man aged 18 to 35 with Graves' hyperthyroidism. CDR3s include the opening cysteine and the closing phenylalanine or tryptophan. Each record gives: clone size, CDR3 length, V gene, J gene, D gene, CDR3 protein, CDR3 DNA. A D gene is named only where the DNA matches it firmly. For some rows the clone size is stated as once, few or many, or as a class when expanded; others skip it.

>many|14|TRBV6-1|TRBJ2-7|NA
CASNPASAAGEQYF
TGTGCCAGCAACCCGGCTAGCGCAGCCGGGGAGCAGTACTTC
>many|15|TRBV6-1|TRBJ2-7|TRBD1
CASSDQVGQAYEQYF
TGTGCCAGCAGTGATCAAGTAGGACAGGCCTACGAGCAGTACTTC
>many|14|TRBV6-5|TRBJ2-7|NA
CASSSGLSSYEQYF
TGTGCCAGCAGTTCAGGCCTATCCTCCTACGAGCAGTACTTC
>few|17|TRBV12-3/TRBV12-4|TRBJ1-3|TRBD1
CASSFLTGEILGDTIYF
TGTGCCAGCAGTTTTTTGACAGGGGAAATTTTGGGAGACACCATATATTTT
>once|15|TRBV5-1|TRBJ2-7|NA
CASSLPGASSYEQYF
TGCGCCAGCAGCTTGCCGGGGGCGAGCTCCTACGAGCAGTACTTC
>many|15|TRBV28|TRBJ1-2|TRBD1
CASSPRTGGFYGYTF
TGTGCCAGCAGTCCTCGGACAGGGGGCTTCTATGGCTACACCTTC
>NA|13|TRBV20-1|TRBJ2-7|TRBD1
CSACGTGAYEQYF
TGCAGTGCTTGCGGGACAGGGGCCTACGAGCAGTACTTC
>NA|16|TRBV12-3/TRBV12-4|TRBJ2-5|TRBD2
CASSPRSSGSGETQYF
TGTGCCAGCAGCCCGAGGAGTAGCGGGAGCGGCGAGACCCAGTACTTC
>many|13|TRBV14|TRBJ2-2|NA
CASSQEKTGELFF
TGTGCCAGCAGCCAAGAGAAGACCGGGGAGCTGTTTTTT
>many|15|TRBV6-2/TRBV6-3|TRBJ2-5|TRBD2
CASSHGLAGVETQYF
TGTGCCAGCAGCCACGGGCTAGCGGGGGTGGAGACCCAGTACTTC
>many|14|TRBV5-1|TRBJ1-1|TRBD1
CASSSGTDNTEAFF
TGCGCCAGCAGCTCCGGGACAGATAACACTGAAGCTTTCTTT
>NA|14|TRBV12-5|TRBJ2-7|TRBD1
CASGLVQGQAEQYF
TGTGCTAGTGGTTTGGTACAAGGACAGGCCGAGCAGTACTTC
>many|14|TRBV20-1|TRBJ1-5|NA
CSASTDRLNQPQHF
TGCAGTGCCAGTACTGACAGATTAAATCAGCCCCAGCATTTT
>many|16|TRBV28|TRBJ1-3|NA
CASSFRGGLSGNTIYF
TGTGCCAGCAGTTTTCGAGGGGGACTCTCTGGAAACACCATATATTTT
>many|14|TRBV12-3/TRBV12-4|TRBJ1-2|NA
CASSLDTGRYGYTF
TGTGCCAGCAGTTTAGACACAGGACGCTATGGCTACACCTTC
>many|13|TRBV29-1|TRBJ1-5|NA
CSVEDGGNQPQHF
TGCAGCGTTGAAGATGGGGGAAATCAGCCCCAGCATTTT
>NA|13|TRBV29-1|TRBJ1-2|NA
CSVPTGGKDGYTF
TGCAGCGTTCCGACAGGAGGGAAGGACGGCTACACCTTC
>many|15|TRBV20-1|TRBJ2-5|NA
CSASADTRVQETQYF
TGCAGTGCTAGTGCCGACACTCGGGTCCAAGAGACCCAGTACTTC
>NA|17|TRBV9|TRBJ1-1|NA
CASSGYRDLLGNTEAFF
TGTGCCAGCAGCGGTTACAGGGACCTTTTAGGGAACACTGAAGCTTTCTTT
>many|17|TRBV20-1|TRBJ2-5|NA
CSARDALGGDPGETQYF
TGCAGTGCTAGAGATGCCCTGGGCGGAGACCCCGGAGAGACCCAGTACTTC
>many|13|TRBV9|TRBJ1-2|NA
CASSVQGHYGYTF
TGTGCCAGCAGCGTGCAGGGGCACTATGGCTACACCTTC
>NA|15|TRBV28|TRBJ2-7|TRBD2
CASSTAGTSSYEQYF
TGTGCCAGCAGTACCGCCGGGACTAGCAGCTACGAGCAGTACTTC
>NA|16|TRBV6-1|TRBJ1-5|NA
CASRMEDFPPNQPQHF
TGTGCCAGCAGGATGGAGGACTTCCCCCCCAATCAGCCCCAGCATTTT
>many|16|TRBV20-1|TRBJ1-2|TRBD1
CSASPPYRGIDYGYTF
TGCAGTGCTAGCCCTCCCTACAGGGGAATTGACTATGGCTACACCTTC
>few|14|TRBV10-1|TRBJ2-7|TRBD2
CASRSLAGSYEQYF
TGCGCCAGCCGGTCACTAGCGGGCTCCTACGAGCAGTACTTC
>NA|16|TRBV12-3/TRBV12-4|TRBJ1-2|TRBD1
CASSFDIPGQGYGYTF
TGTGCCAGCAGTTTCGACATCCCGGGACAGGGGTATGGCTACACCTTC
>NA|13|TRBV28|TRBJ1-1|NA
CASSRRVIPEAFF
TGTGCCAGCAGTCGCAGGGTAATTCCTGAAGCTTTCTTT
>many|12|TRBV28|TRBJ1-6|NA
CASKQGGSPLHF
TGTGCCAGCAAGCAGGGAGGTTCACCCCTCCACTTT
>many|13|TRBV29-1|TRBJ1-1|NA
CSAAPRANTEAFF
TGCAGCGCCGCCCCCAGGGCTAACACTGAAGCTTTCTTT
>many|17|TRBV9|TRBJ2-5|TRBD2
CASSVDISGGPGETQYF
TGTGCCAGCAGCGTAGATATTAGCGGGGGGCCCGGAGAGACCCAGTACTTC
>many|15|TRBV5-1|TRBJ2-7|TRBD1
CASSDRDRDNNEQYF
TGCGCCAGCAGCGACCGGGACAGGGACAACAACGAGCAGTACTTC
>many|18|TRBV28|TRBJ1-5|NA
CASSPVRTLDGSNQPQHF
TGTGCCAGCAGTCCGGTACGCACACTCGACGGATCCAATCAGCCCCAGCATTTT
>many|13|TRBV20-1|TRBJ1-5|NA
CSAILYSNQPQHF
TGCAGTGCTATCCTCTATAGCAATCAGCCCCAGCATTTT
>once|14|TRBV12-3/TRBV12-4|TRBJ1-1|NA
CASSLTRGVTEAFF
TGTGCCAGCAGTTTAACCCGGGGAGTCACTGAAGCTTTCTTT
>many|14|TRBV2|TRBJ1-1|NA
CASSEGRRATEAFF
TGTGCCAGCAGTGAGGGGCGGCGGGCCACTGAAGCTTTCTTT